This TCR beta chain appears in the sequencing data of a study of blood T cell repertoires in COVID-19. The wider study: COVID-19 samples from acute and convalescent phases originated in the United States, Italy and Spain. The analysed material was cDNA or gDNA that came from T cells, B-cell-depleted T cells, or PBMCs.

As originally analysed: The assay estimated nucleated cells by amplifying reference gene primers. Generated by immunoSEQ multiplex PCR, the TCRdb table keeps only in-frame clones and is missing some. D and trimming come from the DNA, and the V and J calls and clone size come from that table. The sample has approximately 290,000 clones; roughly 90% are singletons. This CDR3 has 15 residues. The germline V gene encodes CDR1 MGHRA and CDR2 YSYEKL. The V gene lost 3 bases and the J gene lost 3 bases, with 15 bases spanning the gap. The specimen sequenced was peripheral blood. This sequence was found in a man between 18 and 35 years old with active or convalescent COVID-19. The chain links TRBV4-1 to TRBJ2-7; tentative D call: TRBD2 (5 bases). DNA of the CDR3: TGCGCCAGCAGCCAGGACCGTGGGAGAGTCTACGAGCAGTACTTC. This codes for CASSQDRGRVYEQYF.